The source of this T cell receptor (beta chain) is a study of STAT3 mutations in large granular lymphocyte leukemia. Trimming left V 4 bases short and J 3 bases short, with 14 bases between. The germline V gene has CDR1 SGHDT and CDR2 YYEEEE. CDR3 length: 14 residues. Method: immunoSEQ multiplex PCR; TCRdb's copy keeps in-frame clones and lacks some. This table holds roughly 6,500 clones, 45% to 60% found once. Study-wide findings and caveats: Every T-LGLL patient had at least one immunodominant TCRbeta clonotype. After therapy, about 35% of the 18 patients switched clonotypes, all new clones STAT3 wild type.

The table lists this clone with a few counts. Its target is unknown. The chain is built from TRBV5-6 and TRBJ2-7; D is uncertain. Material: peripheral blood mononuclear cells. The clonotype was recovered from a boy aged 5-17 years with T-cell large granular lymphocyte leukemia. Some clones in this sample may be carry-over from other donors' samples. The CDR3 is CASSPQYRNYEQYF. In nucleotides, the CDR3 is TGTGCCAGCAGCCCTCAATACAGAAACTACGAGCAGTACTTC.